This TCR beta chain appears in the sequencing data of a study of T-cell memory formation after mild COVID-19. Looking at the study overall: Largely, TCR clusters stayed within a single donor.

This clonotype turned up a few times. TCRdb recomputed calls from the 5' RACE reads with MiXCR, one row per CDR3 protein. The table lists around 390,000 distinct CDR3 sequences, approximately 15% of them singletons. V was shortened by 6 bases and J by 3 bases, with 11 bases between the two germline ends. CDR3 length: 13 residues. The germline gives CDR1 MNHNY, CDR2 SVGAGI (reference sequence). This sequence originates from a man in his late teens or twenties who had mild COVID-19 (a few samples of this study predate the infection). Cell type and time point are not known. Sequencing input: PBMCs or a T cell subset sorted from them (not recorded which). The J gene is TRBJ1-2, the V gene TRBV6-6, with D tentatively TRBD1 (6 bases). The CDR3 DNA reads TGTGCCAGCAGCCGCGGACAGTACTATGGCTACACCTTC. Translated, it gives CASSRGQYYGYTF.